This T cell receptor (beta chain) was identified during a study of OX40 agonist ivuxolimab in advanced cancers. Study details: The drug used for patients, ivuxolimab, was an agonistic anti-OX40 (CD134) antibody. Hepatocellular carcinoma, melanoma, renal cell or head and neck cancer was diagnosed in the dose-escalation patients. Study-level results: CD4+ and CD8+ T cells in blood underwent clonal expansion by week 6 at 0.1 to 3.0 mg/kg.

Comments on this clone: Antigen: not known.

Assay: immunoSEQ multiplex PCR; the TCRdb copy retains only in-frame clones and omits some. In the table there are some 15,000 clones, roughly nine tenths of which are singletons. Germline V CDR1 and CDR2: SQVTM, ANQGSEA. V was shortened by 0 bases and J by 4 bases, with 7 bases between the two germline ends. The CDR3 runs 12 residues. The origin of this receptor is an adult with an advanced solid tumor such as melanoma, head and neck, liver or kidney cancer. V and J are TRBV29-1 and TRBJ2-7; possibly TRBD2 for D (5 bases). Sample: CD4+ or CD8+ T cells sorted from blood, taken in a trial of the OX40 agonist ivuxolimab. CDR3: CSVEDPGYEQYF. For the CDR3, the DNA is TGCAGCGTTGAAGATCCGGGGTACGAGCAGTACTTC.